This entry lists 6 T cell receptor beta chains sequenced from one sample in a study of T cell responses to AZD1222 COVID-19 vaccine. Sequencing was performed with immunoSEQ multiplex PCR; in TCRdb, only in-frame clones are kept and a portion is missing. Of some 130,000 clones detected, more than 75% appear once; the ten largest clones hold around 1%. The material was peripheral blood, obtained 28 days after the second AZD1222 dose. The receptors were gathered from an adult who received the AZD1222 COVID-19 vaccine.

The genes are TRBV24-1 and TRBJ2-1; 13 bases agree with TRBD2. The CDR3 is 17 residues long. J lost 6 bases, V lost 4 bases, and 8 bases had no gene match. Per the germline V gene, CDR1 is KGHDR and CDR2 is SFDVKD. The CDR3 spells CATSDSRLAGGLNEQFF. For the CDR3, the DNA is TGTGCCACCAGTGACTCTCGACTAGCGGGAGGCCTCAATGAGCAGTTCTTC.

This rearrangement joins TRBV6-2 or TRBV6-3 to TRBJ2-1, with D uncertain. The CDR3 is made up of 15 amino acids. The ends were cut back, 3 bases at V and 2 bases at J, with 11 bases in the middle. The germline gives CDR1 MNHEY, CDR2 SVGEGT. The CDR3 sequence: CASSYYHGTYNEQFF. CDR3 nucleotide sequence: TGTGCCAGCAGTTATTATCATGGGACCTACAATGAGCAGTTCTTC.

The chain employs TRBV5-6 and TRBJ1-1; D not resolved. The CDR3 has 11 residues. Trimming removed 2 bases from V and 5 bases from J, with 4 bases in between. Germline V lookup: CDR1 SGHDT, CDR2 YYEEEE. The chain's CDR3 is CASSLRTEAFF. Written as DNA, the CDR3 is TGTGCCAGCAGCTTACGGACTGAAGCTTTCTTT.

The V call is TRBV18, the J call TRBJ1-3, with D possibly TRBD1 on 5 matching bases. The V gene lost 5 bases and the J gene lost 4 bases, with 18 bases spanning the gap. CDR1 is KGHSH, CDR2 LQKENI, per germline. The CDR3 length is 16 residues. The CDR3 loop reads CASSATTGTIGNTIYF. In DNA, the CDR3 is TGTGCCAGCTCAGCAACTACAGGAACGATCGGAAACACCATATATTTT.

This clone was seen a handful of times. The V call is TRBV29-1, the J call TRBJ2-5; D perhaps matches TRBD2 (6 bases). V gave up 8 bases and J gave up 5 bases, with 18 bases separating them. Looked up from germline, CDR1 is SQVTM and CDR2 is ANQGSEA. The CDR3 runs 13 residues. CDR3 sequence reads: CSCGGAKAETQYF. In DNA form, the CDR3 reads TGCAGCTGTGGAGGGGCTAAAGCGGAGACCCAGTACTTC.

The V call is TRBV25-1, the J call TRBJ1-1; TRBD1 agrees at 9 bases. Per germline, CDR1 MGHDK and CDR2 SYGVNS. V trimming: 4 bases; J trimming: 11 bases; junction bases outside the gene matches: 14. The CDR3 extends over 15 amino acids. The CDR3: CASSARDRVLGRAFF. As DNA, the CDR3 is TGTGCCAGCAGTGCCCGGGACAGGGTTCTGGGTCGGGCTTTCTTT.